This T cell receptor (beta chain) came from a study of PD-1 blockade in classical Hodgkin lymphoma. In the study overall: Intravenous delivery of nivolumab at 3 mg/kg to patients occurred every 2 weeks. Broader study findings: Complete responders entered with baseline diversity on par with newly diagnosed patients, the results showed.

A word on this clone: Its target is unknown.

Generated by immunoSEQ multiplex PCR, the TCRdb table keeps only in-frame clones and is missing some. The sample lists about 63,000 clones, 88% seen once, with around 5.4% in the top ten. Each patient experienced a relapse that followed autologous stem cell transplantation, and brentuximab vedotin exposure varied. The study recorded best responses of complete response, partial response or progressive disease. The V segment lost 6 bases and the J segment 1 base; nucleotides outside the gene matches: 3. The CDR3 length is 13 residues. CDR1 is GTSNPN and CDR2 is SVGIG in the germline V gene (reference sequence).

The starting material was peripheral blood mononuclear cells (PBMCs), obtained before the second cycle of nivolumab. The rearrangement uses TRBV30 and TRBJ2-3; 8 bases fit TRBD1. This clonotype was sampled from a human donor with classical Hodgkin lymphoma. In DNA form, the CDR3 reads TGTGCCTGCTCGGGACAGGGCACAGATACGCAGTATTTT. Its protein product is CACSGQGTDTQYF.